This T cell receptor beta chain derives from a study of blood T cell repertoires in COVID-19. Study overall: The United States, Italy and Spain were the sources of the acute and convalescent COVID-19 samples.

Study processing details: Scientists estimated how many nucleated cells there were by amplifying reference gene primers. Measured with immunoSEQ multiplex PCR; TCRdb has only the in-frame clones, and not every one. V, J and clone size reflect that table, while D and trimming were determined from the DNA. This table holds about 200,000 clones, 88% found once. The J segment lost 2 bases and the V segment lost 4 bases, leaving 3 bases of the junction unmatched. CDR3 length: 14 residues. CDR1 and CDR2 (germline): SGHRS, YFSETQ. The chain joins TRBV5-1 to TRBJ2-7, with TRBD1 matching over 10 bases. The sequencing sample was made of peripheral blood. The origin of this receptor is a man aged 18 to 29 with active or convalescent COVID-19. CDR3 loop: CASSHGTGAYEQYF. CDR3 in DNA: TGCGCCAGCAGCCACGGGACAGGGGCCTACGAGCAGTACTTC. Looking up the rest from reference TRBV5-1 and TRBJ2-7 gives the full variable domain: KAGVTQTPRYLIKTRGQQVTLSCSPISGHRSVSWYQQTPGQGLQFLFEYFSETQRNKGNFPGRFSGRQFSNSRSEMNVSTLELGDSALYLCASSHGTGAYEQYFGPGTRLTVT.